The entry below gives a single T cell receptor beta chain sequence along with its context. The data stem from a study of T cell responses to AZD1222 COVID-19 vaccine. The germline V gene has CDR1 SGHRS and CDR2 YFSETQ. Trimming cost V 3 bases and J 2 bases, with 14 bases left between them. CDR3 size: 15 residues. Only in-frame clones appear in the TCRdb table, and some are missing; sequencing was by immunoSEQ multiplex PCR. The profile shows tens of thousands of clones, 92% of them singletons. Sequences were derived from peripheral blood, sampled on day 0 of AZD1222 vaccination. The chain is built from TRBV5-1 and TRBJ1-2; D not certain. The receptor's source is an adult in good health. The CDR3: CASSSTAGKNYGYTF. CDR3 bases: TGCGCCAGCAGCTCCACCGCGGGGAAGAACTATGGCTACACCTTC.